This record concerns one TCR beta chain sequence. This sample stems from a study of cytomegalovirus exposure and HLA in healthy donors. PCR used 60 Vbeta primers and 13 Jbeta primers. Clones were read by immunoSEQ multiplex PCR, and TCRdb kept only the in-frame ones, dropping some. The sample yields about 140,000 clones, 75% to 90% seen once. The CDR3 sequence is 14 residues long. Germline assignment: CDR1 MNHNS and CDR2 SASEGT. V shed 2 bases and J shed 2 bases, with 10 bases lying between them. The genes are TRBV6-1 and TRBJ2-7; unclear D gene. The sample consisted of PBMCs. The TCR originated in a female donor in good health and CMV-seronegative. This chain's CDR3 is CASSELGRPYEQYF. The CDR3 nucleotides read TGTGCCAGCAGTGAATTGGGCAGACCCTACGAGCAGTACTTC.